The clone carrying this T cell receptor beta chain showed up many times. The antigen is unknown. The data derive from a study of CD8 T cells in ankylosing spondylitis. Looked up from germline, CDR1 is SGHRS and CDR2 is YFSETQ. With V trimmed by 5 bases and J by 5 bases, 4 bases remained unmatched. The CDR3 totals 14 residues. Using quantitative 5'-RACE with molecular barcodes, the authors made TCR beta libraries. MiXCR was run by TCRdb on the 5' RACE reads, yielding one entry per CDR3 protein. The sample lists approximately 92,000 distinct CDR3 sequences, just under 9% seen once, with over 4.5% in the top ten. General study points: Disease-linked clones were reportedly significantly enriched in matched ankylosing spondylitis synovial fluid. Disease-associated clonotypes exhibited CD8+ identity and were relatively infrequent in peripheral blood. One TCR beta motif, made up of fewer than 10 highly homologous variants, appeared characteristic of ankylosing spondylitis blood.

The source is a male donor with ankylosing spondylitis or in good health (not recorded which). The rearrangement joins TRBV5-1 to TRBJ2-5; 12 bases fit TRBD1. Sequencing was done on a sample of blood, either unsorted or a sorted T cell fraction (not recorded which). CDR3 DNA: TGCGCCAGCAGGCGGGACAGGGGGCGGGAGACCCAGTACTTC. As protein: CASRRDRGRETQYF.